What follows are 9 T cell receptor beta chains derived from one specimen sequenced in a study of technical replicates of blood from a handful of donors. Sequencing was performed with immunoSEQ multiplex PCR; in TCRdb, only in-frame clones are kept and a portion is missing. In the table there are roughly 68,000 clones, 95% to 97% of which are singletons. The sample consisted of T cells isolated from PBMCs. The receptors here all came from a human donor in good health.

In regard to this clone: At one end, the junction sequence differs from germline, possibly due to a read error. CDR3 DNA sequence: TGTGCCTGGACTAAGACAGGGACGAGTGGCGAGCAGCACTTC. This sequence encodes CAWTKTGTSGEQHF. The rearrangement joins TRBV30 to TRBJ2-7, with 7 bases matching TRBD1. The length of the CDR3 is 14 residues. CDR1 is GTSNPN, CDR2 SVGIG, per germline (reference sequence).

This rearrangement joins TRBV4-2 to TRBJ1-2; D is possibly TRBD1 (6 bases). Germline CDR1 reads LGHNA; CDR2 reads YNFKEQ. CDR3 length: 14 amino acids. The ends were cut back, 0 bases at V and 4 bases at J, with 9 bases in the middle. For the CDR3, the DNA is TGTGCCAGCAGCCAAGACGGACAGCTCTATGGCTACACCTTC. It translates to CASSQDGQLYGYTF.

The chain's CDR3 is CASSYRGPKGYTF. CDR3 DNA sequence: TGTGCCAGTAGTTACAGGGGTCCGAAGGGCTACACCTTC. V is TRBV19 and J is TRBJ1-2, with 7 bases that match TRBD1. CDR3 length: 13 residues. Germline values: CDR1 LNHDA, CDR2 SQIVND (reference sequence). V lost 5 bases and J lost 8; bases outside the gene matches: 8.

A single count supports this clone. The chain joins TRBV5-6 to TRBJ1-5; a weak D match, TRBD1 (6 bases). Germline V gives CDR1 SGHDT, CDR2 YYEEEE. CDR3 size: 15 residues. V gave up 2 bases and J gave up 2 bases, with 11 bases separating them. The CDR3 region is CASSLGGLGNQPQHF. Written as DNA, the CDR3 is TGTGCCAGCAGCTTAGGGGGTTTGGGCAATCAGCCCCAGCATTTT.

The chain employs TRBV6-1 and TRBJ2-2, with TRBD2 matching over 9 bases. CDR1 is MNHNS and CDR2 is SASEGT in the germline V gene. CDR3 size: 15 residues. The ends lost 6 bases at V and 8 bases at J; junction bases unmatched: 10. CDR3 DNA sequence: TGTGCCAGCAGGGAGTTAGCGGGAGTTGCGGGGGAGCTGTTTTTT. Its translation is CASRELAGVAGELFF.

This chain joins TRBV9 and TRBJ2-7, with 11 positions matching TRBD2. The CDR3 sequence is 15 residues long. The junction had 1 base not matched to a gene; V was cut back by 0 bases and J by 2 bases. The germline gives CDR1 SGDLS, CDR2 YYNGEE. CDR3 sequence: CASSVELAGAYEQYF. The CDR3 DNA reads TGTGCCAGCAGCGTAGAACTAGCGGGAGCCTACGAGCAGTACTTC.

The chain employs TRBV9 and TRBJ2-4; possible D gene TRBD2, 5 bases. This CDR3 is 15 amino acids long. CDR1 and CDR2 (germline): SGDLS, YYNGEE. The V and J ends lost 2 bases and 4 bases respectively, with 13 bases between them. The DNA for the CDR3 is TGTGCCAGCAGCGTTGGACTTTCCCCAAAAAACATTCAGTACTTC. Translation gives CASSVGLSPKNIQYF.

This rearrangement joins TRBV5-1 to TRBJ1-2; possible D gene TRBD1, 6 bases. Germline loops: CDR1 SGHRS, CDR2 YFSETQ. The CDR3 has 14 residues. Trimming shortened V by 4 bases and J by 4 bases, and 14 bases separated the two germline ends. The CDR3 is CASSPRQVIYGYTF. In nucleotides, the CDR3 is TGCGCCAGCAGCCCCAGACAGGTGATCTATGGCTACACCTTC.

The chain has TRBV5-6 and TRBJ2-7; D is perhaps TRBD2 (6 bases). Trimming stripped 4 bases from V and 0 bases from J, with 17 bases between. CDR1 and CDR2 from the germline V gene are SGHDT and YYEEEE. The CDR3 contains 16 residues. CDR3 protein: CASSPDGGISSYEQYF. CDR3 coding DNA: TGTGCCAGCAGCCCGGACGGAGGGATCTCCTCCTACGAGCAGTACTTC.